Detailed here is one TCR beta chain. The CDR3 is made up of 15 amino acids. Trimming took 5 bases from V and 3 from J; bases not matched to a gene: 6. The germline gives CDR1 MNHNS, CDR2 SASEGT. The entry originates in a study of T cells in Graves' hyperthyroidism and ophthalmopathy. Authors of the study amplified TCR beta CDR3 regions from RNA transcripts. The HTBI set primed first-round TCR CDR3 RT-PCR. TCRdb independently ran MiXCR on the multiplex PCR reads; one entry per CDR3 protein. Among about 320,000 distinct CDR3 sequences listed, about 15% were seen once. Material for sequencing was blood. The chain is built from TRBV6-1 and TRBJ2-1, with TRBD1 matching 8 bases. The clonotype was recovered from a man aged 30 to 39 with Graves' hyperthyroidism. The CDR3 DNA sequence: TGTGCCAGCAGTCTCCAGGACAGGGACTACAATGAGCAGTTCTTC. Protein product: CASSLQDRDYNEQFF.